Described below is a single T cell receptor (beta chain) sequence and its context. The sample is drawn from a study of blood T cell repertoires in COVID-19. Whole-study context: Samples of COVID-19 (acute and convalescent) were obtained from the United States, Italy and Spain. Sample material is recorded as cDNA or gDNA derived from T cells, B-cell-depleted T cells, or PBMCs.

Original analysis: Scientists estimated how many nucleated cells there were by amplifying reference gene primers. Using immunoSEQ multiplex PCR, the repertoire was profiled, and TCRdb retains in-frame clones only, with some absent. V and J calls plus clone size are reproduced from that table; the DNA served to infer D and trimming. The sample has under 200,000 clones; approximately 83% are singletons. Germline CDR1 SGHAT, CDR2 FQNNGV. The CDR3 length is 14 residues. With 1 base removed from V and 6 bases from J, the gap between germline ends came to 12 bases. The sequence derives from a man in his fifties or sixties with acute or convalescent COVID-19. The chain is built from TRBV11-2 and TRBJ1-1, with a possible D match to TRBD1 (5 bases). The sample was peripheral blood. Here the CDR3 reads CASSLVQVGAEAFF. For the CDR3, the DNA is TGTGCCAGCAGCTTAGTGCAGGTAGGGGCTGAAGCTTTCTTT.